This T cell receptor beta chain stems from a study of CD8+CD57+ T cells in acquired aplastic anemia. The CDR3 extends over 15 amino acids. V trimming: 5 bases; J trimming: 0 bases; junction bases outside the gene matches: 5. Germline-derived CDR1 and CDR2 are SNHLY and FYNNEI. Previously, flow cytometry had revealed CD8+CD57+ cell expansion in the patients chosen for sequencing. This clonotype has at least ten counts. Genomic DNA acted as the template from which TCR beta VDJ combination and CDR3 sequence profiling were carried out. TCRdb itself ran the reads through MiXCR, one entry per CDR3 protein. The sample has under 200,000 distinct CDR3 sequences; around 48% are singletons.

V is TRBV2 and J is TRBJ1-1, with 8 bases identical to TRBD1. Sequencing was carried out using sorted CD4+, CD8+, or CD8+CD57+ T cells (not recorded which) from PBMCs. The TCR sequence derives from a human donor with aplastic anemia. CDR3 coding DNA: TGTGCCAGCAGTCTTGGACAGGGATTGAACACTGAAGCTTTCTTT. Translation gives CASSLGQGLNTEAFF.